A selection of T cell receptor beta chains follows, all from one sample in a study of blood T cell repertoires in COVID-19. TCRdb's table, derived via immunoSEQ multiplex PCR, lists solely in-frame clones and lacks some. Of approximately 50,000 clones listed, around 85% are singletons. Sequencing input: peripheral blood. All receptors derive from a man aged 55-75 years with acute or convalescent COVID-19. CDR3s include the opening cysteine and the closing phenylalanine or tryptophan. A D gene is named only where the DNA matches it firmly. The size field is filled for only some rows; it gives once, few, many or a size class.

>TRBJ1-2|TRBD1|TRBV2|few
CARGQGSLNYGYTF
TGTGCCAGGGGACAGGGATCATTAAACTATGGCTACACCTTC
>TRBJ2-1|-|TRBV7-2|-
CASSFDFSSYNEQFF
TGTGCCAGCAGCTTCGACTTCAGCTCCTACAATGAGCAGTTCTTC
>TRBJ1-1|-|TRBV28|-
CASSLSRGLGAFF
TGTGCCAGCAGTCTCTCCAGGGGCCTAGGGGCTTTCTTT
>TRBJ2-7|-|TRBV11-2|-
CASSLRGRGGYEQYF
TGTGCCAGCAGCCTTAGGGGCCGCGGTGGGTACGAGCAGTACTTC
>TRBJ1-6|-|TRBV2|-
CASSEAPGKAGSPLHF
TGTGCCAGCAGTGAAGCGCCAGGCAAAGCGGGCTCACCCCTCCACTTT
>TRBJ1-4|-|TRBV18|-
CASSPGQNEKLFF
TGTGCCAGCTCACCAGGCCAGAATGAAAAACTGTTTTTT
>TRBJ2-5|TRBD2|TRBV9|-
CASTPGGLAGPETQYF
TGTGCCAGCACCCCCGGGGGACTAGCGGGGCCAGAGACCCAGTACTTC
>TRBJ1-2|-|TRBV9|-
CASSLSGGRDGYTF
TGTGCCAGCAGCCTGAGCGGGGGAAGGGATGGCTACACCTTC
>TRBJ1-1|-|TRBV10-3|-
CATQGTDSNTEAFF
TGTGCCACCCAGGGCACAGATTCGAACACTGAAGCTTTCTTT
>TRBJ2-3|-|TRBV24-1|few
CATSMTAQLTDTQYF
TGTGCCACCAGTATGACTGCCCAACTCACAGATACGCAGTATTTT
>TRBJ2-7|TRBD1|TRBV28|-
CATYPRTGFREQYF
TGTGCCACCTATCCCCGGACAGGGTTTAGGGAGCAGTACTTC
>TRBJ2-7|TRBD2|TRBV19|-
CASSIADSGRRYEQYF
TGTGCCAGTAGTATAGCGGACAGCGGGAGAAGGTACGAGCAGTACTTC
>TRBJ2-5|-|TRBV12-3/TRBV12-4|-
CASSFLAGETQYF
TGTGCCAGCAGTTTCCTAGCCGGAGAGACCCAGTACTTC
>TRBJ1-1|-|TRBV10-3|-
CAMGRVVTEAFF
TGTGCCATGGGGAGAGTGGTCACTGAAGCTTTCTTT
>TRBJ2-5|-|TRBV12-3/TRBV12-4|-
CASSAGQQETQYF
TGTGCCAGCAGCGCCGGACAGCAAGAGACCCAGTACTTC
>TRBJ2-5|TRBD1|TRBV4-1|-
CASSQGNLRGRRETQYF
TGCGCCAGCAGCCAAGGGAACCTCAGGGGGCGAAGGGAGACCCAGTACTTC
>TRBJ2-1|-|TRBV24-1|-
CATAGNSYNEQFF
TGTGCCACCGCGGGAAACTCCTACAATGAGCAGTTCTTC
>TRBJ2-3|TRBD2|TRBV5-1|-
CASSLKVAGGPDTQYF
TGCGCCAGCAGCTTGAAAGTAGCGGGAGGCCCAGATACGCAGTATTTT
>TRBJ2-3|TRBD2|TRBV30|-
CAFTLAGVATQYF
TGTGCCTTCACTCTAGCGGGAGTGGCTACGCAGTATTTT
>TRBJ2-1|-|TRBV21-1|-
CASSKMGSYNEQFF
TGTGCCAGCAGCAAAATGGGGAGTTACAATGAGCAGTTCTTC
>TRBJ1-1|-|TRBV18|-
CASSPEGKPEAFF
TGTGCCAGCTCACCGGAGGGTAAGCCTGAAGCTTTCTTT
>TRBJ2-7|TRBD1|TRBV6-5|-
CASSRTGTSYEQYF
TGTGCCAGCAGTAGGACAGGGACAAGCTACGAGCAGTACTTC
>TRBJ1-2|-|TRBV3-1/TRBV3-2|-
CASSLGQPYYGYTF
TGTGCCAGCAGCCTCGGACAGCCCTACTATGGCTACACCTTC
>TRBJ2-1|-|TRBV5-1|once
CASSPSIAGSNEQFF
TGCGCCAGCAGCCCCTCAATCGCAGGGTCCAATGAGCAGTTCTTC
>TRBJ1-1|-|TRBV9|-
CASSVGGGGNTEAFF
TGTGCCAGCAGCGTAGGAGGGGGGGGAAACACTGAAGCTTTCTTT
>TRBJ2-7|-|TRBV28|-
CASSSGHHFYEQYF
TGTGCCAGCAGCTCGGGACACCATTTCTACGAGCAGTACTTC
>TRBJ2-3|-|TRBV12-3/TRBV12-4|-
CASSLSIADTQYF
TGTGCCAGCAGCCTTTCTATCGCGGATACGCAGTATTTT
>TRBJ2-2|TRBD2|TRBV6-5|-
CASSPSGANTGELFF
TGTGCCAGCAGTCCTAGCGGGGCGAACACCGGGGAGCTGTTTTTT
>TRBJ2-7|-|TRBV5-1|-
CASSPGVARLYEQYF
TGCGCCAGCAGCCCCGGGGTAGCGCGCCTCTACGAGCAGTACTTC
>TRBJ2-5|TRBD1|TRBV19|-
CASRTGGGKTQYF
TGTGCCAGCAGGACAGGGGGCGGAAAGACCCAGTACTTC
>TRBJ1-3|-|TRBV7-9|-
CASSLSGRNTIYF
TGTGCCAGCAGCTTAAGCGGTCGAAACACCATATATTTT
>TRBJ2-7|-|TRBV19|once
CASTPSGPGEQYF
TGTGCCAGTACCCCCAGCGGGCCGGGGGAGCAGTACTTC
>TRBJ2-1|TRBD2|TRBV3-1/TRBV3-2|-
CASSQNSGRINNEQFF
TGTGCCAGCAGCCAGAATAGCGGGAGGATTAACAATGAGCAGTTCTTC
>TRBJ2-7|TRBD2|TRBV28|-
CASSLRRLAGYEQYF
TGTGCCAGCAGTTTAAGACGACTAGCGGGATACGAGCAGTACTTC
>TRBJ1-2|TRBD1|TRBV19|-
CASSSSGTGDYGYTF
TGTGCCAGTAGTTCCTCCGGGACAGGGGATTATGGCTACACCTTC
>TRBJ2-7|-|TRBV7-9|-
CASSPQIGLTYEQYF
TGTGCCAGCAGCCCCCAAATAGGACTTACCTACGAGCAGTACTTC
>TRBJ1-5|-|TRBV7-9|once
CASAGGDRSNQPQHF
TGTGCCAGCGCGGGAGGGGATAGGAGCAATCAGCCCCAGCATTTT
>TRBJ2-2|TRBD1|TRBV11-3|-
CASSPGQGSTGELFF
TGTGCCAGCAGCCCCGGACAGGGATCCACCGGGGAGCTGTTTTTT
>TRBJ1-4|-|TRBV6-5|-
CASSYFRDRGKLFF
TGTGCCAGCAGTTACTTCAGGGATCGGGGGAAACTGTTTTTT
>TRBJ2-2|-|TRBV7-3|-
CASSLLGVTGELFF
TGTGCCAGCAGCTTATTAGGGGTGACCGGGGAGCTGTTTTTT
>TRBJ1-2|TRBD1|TRBV4-1|-
CASSQPGQGASGYTF
TGCGCCAGCAGCCAGCCGGGACAGGGGGCTTCTGGCTACACCTTC
>TRBJ2-7|TRBD2|TRBV7-3|-
CASSSSGSYEQYF
TGTGCCAGCAGCTCTAGCGGCTCCTACGAGCAGTACTTC
>TRBJ1-5|TRBD1|TRBV19|few
CASARDRGNFNQPQHF
TGTGCCAGTGCCCGGGACAGGGGGAACTTCAATCAGCCCCAGCATTTT
>TRBJ2-3|-|TRBV10-3|once
CAISQGLQGDTQYF
TGTGCCATCAGCCAGGGACTCCAGGGAGATACGCAGTATTTT
>TRBJ1-2|TRBD1|TRBV28|-
CASSLGPGQGLYGYTF
TGTGCCAGCAGTTTGGGTCCGGGACAGGGACTATATGGCTACACCTTC
>TRBJ1-2|-|TRBV28|-
CASSLYGGAINGYTF
TGTGCCAGCAGTTTATATGGGGGCGCGATAAATGGCTACACCTTC
>TRBJ2-3|-|TRBV6-5|-
CASSYSTAGSDTQYF
TGTGCCAGCAGTTACTCGACAGCCGGGTCAGATACGCAGTATTTT
>TRBJ2-7|TRBD2|TRBV5-4|-
CASSPAGLAGFYEQYF
TGTGCCAGCAGCCCGGCAGGACTAGCGGGATTCTACGAGCAGTACTTC
>TRBJ1-4|-|TRBV30|-
CAWKGRQGSYEKLFF
TGTGCCTGGAAGGGGCGGCAGGGGAGTTATGAAAAACTGTTTTTT
>TRBJ2-7|TRBD1|TRBV10-3|-
CAIRGTGYPYEQYF
TGTGCCATCCGAGGGACAGGGTACCCCTACGAGCAGTACTTC
>TRBJ1-3|-|TRBV27|-
CASSLMGRGPGNTIYF
TGTGCCAGCAGTTTAATGGGCAGGGGCCCAGGAAACACCATATATTTT
>TRBJ2-1|-|TRBV5-1|once
CATATGTLNEQFF
TGCGCCACCGCGACAGGAACCTTAAATGAGCAGTTCTTC
>TRBJ1-2|-|TRBV3-1/TRBV3-2|-
CASRPGAGYYGYTF
TGTGCCAGCAGACCAGGCGCGGGCTACTATGGCTACACCTTC
>TRBJ1-6|-|TRBV27|-
CASSPRAGVNNSPLHF
TGTGCCAGCAGCCCCAGGGCAGGGGTAAATAATTCACCCCTCCACTTT